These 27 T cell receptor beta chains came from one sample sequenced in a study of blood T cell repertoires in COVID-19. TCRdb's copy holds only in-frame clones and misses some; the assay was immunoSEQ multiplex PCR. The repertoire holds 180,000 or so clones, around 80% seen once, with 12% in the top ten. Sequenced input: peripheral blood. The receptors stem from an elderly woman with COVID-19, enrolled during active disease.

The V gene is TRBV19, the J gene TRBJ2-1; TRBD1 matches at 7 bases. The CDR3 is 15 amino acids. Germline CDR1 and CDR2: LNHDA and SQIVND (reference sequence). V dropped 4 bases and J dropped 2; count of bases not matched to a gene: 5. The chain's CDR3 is CASSRRTGPYNEQFF. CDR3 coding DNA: TGTGCCAGTAGTAGACGGACAGGTCCCTACAATGAGCAGTTCTTC. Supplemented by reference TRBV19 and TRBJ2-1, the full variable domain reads DGGITQSPKYLFRKEGQNVTLSCEQNLNHDAMYWYRQDPGQGLRLIYYSQIVNDFQKGDIAEGYSVSREKKESFPLTVTSAQKNPTAFYLCASSRRTGPYNEQFFGPGTRLTVL.

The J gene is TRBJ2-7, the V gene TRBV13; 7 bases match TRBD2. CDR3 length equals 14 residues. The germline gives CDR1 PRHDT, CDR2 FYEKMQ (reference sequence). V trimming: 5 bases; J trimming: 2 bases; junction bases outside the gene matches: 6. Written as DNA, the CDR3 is TGTGCCAGCAGCGGTAGCGGGTCCGCCTACGAGCAGTACTTC. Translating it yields CASSGSGSAYEQYF. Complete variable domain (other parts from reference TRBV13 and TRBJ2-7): AAGVIQSPRHLIKEKRETATLKCYPIPRHDTVYWYQQGPGQDPQFLISFYEKMQSDKGSIPDRFSAQQFSDYHSELNMSSLELGDSALYFCASSGSGSAYEQYFGPGTRLTVT.

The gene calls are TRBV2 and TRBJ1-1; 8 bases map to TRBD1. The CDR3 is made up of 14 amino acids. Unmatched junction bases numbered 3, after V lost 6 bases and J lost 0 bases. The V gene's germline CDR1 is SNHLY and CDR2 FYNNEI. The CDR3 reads CASRVDRVNTEAFF. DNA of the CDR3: TGTGCCAGCAGGGTGGACAGGGTGAACACTGAAGCTTTCTTT.

CDR3: CASSFGQGLTDTQYF. CDR3 in DNA: TGTGCCAGCAGCTTCGGACAGGGGCTAACAGATACGCAGTATTTT. This chain links TRBV11-1 with TRBJ2-3; 9 bases match TRBD1. Losses at the gene ends were 3 bases for V and 3 bases for J; bases not matched to a gene: 4. The CDR3 is 15 residues long. The V gene's germline CDR1 is SGHAT and CDR2 FQDESV (reference sequence).

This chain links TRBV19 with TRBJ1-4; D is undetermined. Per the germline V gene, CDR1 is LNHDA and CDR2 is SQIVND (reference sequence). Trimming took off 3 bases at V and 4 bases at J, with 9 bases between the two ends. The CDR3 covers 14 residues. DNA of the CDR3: TGTGCCAGTAGTATTAGACTCCTTAATGAAAAACTGTTTTTT. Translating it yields CASSIRLLNEKLFF.

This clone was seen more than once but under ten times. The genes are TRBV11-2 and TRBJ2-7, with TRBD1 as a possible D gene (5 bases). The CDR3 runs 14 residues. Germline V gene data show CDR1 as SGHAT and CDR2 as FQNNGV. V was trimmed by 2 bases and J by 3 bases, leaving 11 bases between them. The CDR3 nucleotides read TGTGCCAGCAGCTTAAAGGGCGACAGCTACGAGCAGTACTTC. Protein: CASSLKGDSYEQYF.

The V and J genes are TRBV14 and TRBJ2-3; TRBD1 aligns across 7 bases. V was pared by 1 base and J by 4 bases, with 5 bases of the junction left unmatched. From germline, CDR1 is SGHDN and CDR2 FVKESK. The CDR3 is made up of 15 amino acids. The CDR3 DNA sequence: TGTGCCAGCAGCCAAGCGCGACAGGGTTCAGATACGCAGTATTTT. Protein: CASSQARQGSDTQYF.

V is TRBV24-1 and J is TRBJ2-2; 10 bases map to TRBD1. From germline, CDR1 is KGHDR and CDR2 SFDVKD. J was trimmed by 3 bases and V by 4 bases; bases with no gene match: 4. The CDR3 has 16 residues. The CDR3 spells CATSDRDRGYTGELFF. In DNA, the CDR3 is TGTGCCACCAGTGACCGGGACAGGGGTTACACCGGGGAGCTGTTTTTT.

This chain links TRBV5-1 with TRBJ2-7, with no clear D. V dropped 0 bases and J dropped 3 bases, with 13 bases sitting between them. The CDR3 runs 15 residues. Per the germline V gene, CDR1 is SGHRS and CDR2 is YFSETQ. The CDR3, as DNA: TGCGCCAGCAGCTTGGGCGTACAAACAGTCTACGAGCAGTACTTC. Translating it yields CASSLGVQTVYEQYF.

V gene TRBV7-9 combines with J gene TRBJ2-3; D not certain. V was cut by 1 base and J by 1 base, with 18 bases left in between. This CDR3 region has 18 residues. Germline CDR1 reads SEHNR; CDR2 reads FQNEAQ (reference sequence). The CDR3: CASSLDLETANRTDTQYF. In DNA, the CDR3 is TGTGCCAGCAGCTTAGACCTCGAAACAGCCAATCGCACAGATACGCAGTATTTT.

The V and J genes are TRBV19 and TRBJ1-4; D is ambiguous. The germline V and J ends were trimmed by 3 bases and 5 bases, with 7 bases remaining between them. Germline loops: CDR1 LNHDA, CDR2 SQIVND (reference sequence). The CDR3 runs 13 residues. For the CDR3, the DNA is TGTGCCAGTAGTATCCGAGGGAATGAAAAACTGTTTTTT. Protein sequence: CASSIRGNEKLFF.

The CDR3 DNA sequence: TGCGCCAGCAGCGGAACGGGACTAGCGGAAGAGACCCAGTACTTC. It translates to CASSGTGLAEETQYF. This chain connects TRBV5-1 to TRBJ2-5, with TRBD2 identical over 11 bases. The germline CDR1 and CDR2 sequences are SGHRS and YFSETQ. V lost 4 bases, J lost 3 bases, and 5 bases stayed unmatched. This CDR3 has 15 residues. Variable domain in full (rest from reference TRBV5-1 and TRBJ2-5): KAGVTQTPRYLIKTRGQQVTLSCSPISGHRSVSWYQQTPGQGLQFLFEYFSETQRNKGNFPGRFSGRQFSNSRSEMNVSTLELGDSALYLCASSGTGLAEETQYFGPGTRLLVL.

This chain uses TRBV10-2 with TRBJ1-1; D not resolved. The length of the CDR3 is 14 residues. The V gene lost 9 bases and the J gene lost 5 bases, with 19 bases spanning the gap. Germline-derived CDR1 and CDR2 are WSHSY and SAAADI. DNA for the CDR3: TGCGCCAGTACAACGGCGGGGTCCGCTACTGAAGCTTTCTTT. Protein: CASTTAGSATEAFF.

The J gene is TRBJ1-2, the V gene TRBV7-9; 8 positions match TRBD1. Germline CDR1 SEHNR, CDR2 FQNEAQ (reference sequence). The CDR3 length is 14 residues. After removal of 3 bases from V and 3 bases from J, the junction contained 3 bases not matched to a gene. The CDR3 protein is CASSLAGGYYGYTF. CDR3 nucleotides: TGTGCCAGCAGCTTGGCAGGGGGCTACTATGGCTACACCTTC.

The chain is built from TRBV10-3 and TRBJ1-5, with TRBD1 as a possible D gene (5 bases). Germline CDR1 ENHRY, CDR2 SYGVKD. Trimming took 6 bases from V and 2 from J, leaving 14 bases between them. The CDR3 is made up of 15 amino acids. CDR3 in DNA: TGTGCCATCAGGGAGGGGAGTGGGGGCAATCAGCCCCAGCATTTT. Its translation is CAIREGSGGNQPQHF.

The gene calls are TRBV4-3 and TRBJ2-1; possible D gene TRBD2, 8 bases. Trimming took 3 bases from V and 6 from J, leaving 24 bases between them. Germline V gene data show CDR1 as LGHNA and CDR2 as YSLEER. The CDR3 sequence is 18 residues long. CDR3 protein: CASSQLGRGQEKSNEQFF. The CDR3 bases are TGCGCCAGCAGCCAGCTCGGGAGGGGGCAGGAAAAGAGCAATGAGCAGTTCTTC.

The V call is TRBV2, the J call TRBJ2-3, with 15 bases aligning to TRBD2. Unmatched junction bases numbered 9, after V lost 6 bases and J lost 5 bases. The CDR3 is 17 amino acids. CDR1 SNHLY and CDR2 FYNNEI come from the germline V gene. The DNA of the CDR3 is TGTGCCAGCAGGCCTGGGGGACTAGCGGGAGGAGGAGATACGCAGTATTTT. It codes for CASRPGGLAGGGDTQYF.

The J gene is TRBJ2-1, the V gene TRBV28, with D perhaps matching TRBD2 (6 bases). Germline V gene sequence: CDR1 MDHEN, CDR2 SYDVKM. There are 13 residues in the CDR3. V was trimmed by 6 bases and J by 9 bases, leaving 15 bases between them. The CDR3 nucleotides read TGTGCCAGCAGCCTAATAGGGCGGGGTGAGCAGTTCTTC. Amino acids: CASSLIGRGEQFF.

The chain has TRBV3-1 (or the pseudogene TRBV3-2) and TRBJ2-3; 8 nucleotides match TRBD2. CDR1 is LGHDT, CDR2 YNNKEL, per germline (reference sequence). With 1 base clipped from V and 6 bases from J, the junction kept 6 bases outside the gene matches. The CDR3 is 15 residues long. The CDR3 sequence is CASSQGTSIDDTQYF. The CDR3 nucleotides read TGTGCCAGCAGCCAAGGGACTAGCATCGACGATACGCAGTATTTT.

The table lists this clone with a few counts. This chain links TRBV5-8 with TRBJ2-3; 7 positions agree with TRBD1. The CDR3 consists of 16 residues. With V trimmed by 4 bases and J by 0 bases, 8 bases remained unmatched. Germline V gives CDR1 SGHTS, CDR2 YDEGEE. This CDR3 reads CASSPGTVTSTDTQYF. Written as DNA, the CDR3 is TGTGCCAGCAGCCCGGGGACAGTAACTAGCACAGATACGCAGTATTTT.

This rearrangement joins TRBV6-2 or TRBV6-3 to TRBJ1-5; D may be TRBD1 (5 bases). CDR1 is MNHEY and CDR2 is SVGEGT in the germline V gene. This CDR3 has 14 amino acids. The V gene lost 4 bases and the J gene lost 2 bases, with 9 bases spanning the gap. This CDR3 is CASSSPGGNQPQHF. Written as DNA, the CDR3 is TGTGCCAGCAGTTCCCCGGGGGGCAATCAGCCCCAGCATTTT.

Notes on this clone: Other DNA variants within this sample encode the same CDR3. CDR3 residues: CASSLVAGVGTDTQYF. The CDR3 region has the DNA TGCGCCAGCAGCTTGGTGGCGGGAGTGGGCACAGATACGCAGTATTTT. J is TRBJ2-3 and V is TRBV5-1; 7 positions agree with TRBD2. The germline V gene has CDR1 SGHRS and CDR2 YFSETQ. This CDR3 has 16 residues. With 0 bases clipped from V and 1 base from J, the junction kept 5 bases outside the gene matches.

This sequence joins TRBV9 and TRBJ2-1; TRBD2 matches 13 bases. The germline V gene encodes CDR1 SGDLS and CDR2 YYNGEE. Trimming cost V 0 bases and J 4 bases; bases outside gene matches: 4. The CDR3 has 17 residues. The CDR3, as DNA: TGTGCCAGCAGCGTAGCTACTAGCGGGGGGGCGTACAATGAGCAGTTCTTC. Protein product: CASSVATSGGAYNEQFF.

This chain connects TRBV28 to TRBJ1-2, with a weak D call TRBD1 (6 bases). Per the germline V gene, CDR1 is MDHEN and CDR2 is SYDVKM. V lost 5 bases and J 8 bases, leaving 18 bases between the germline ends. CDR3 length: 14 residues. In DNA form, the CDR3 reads TGTGCCAGCAGTGCCACAAACAGGGCTAGAGGCTACACCTTC. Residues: CASSATNRARGYTF.

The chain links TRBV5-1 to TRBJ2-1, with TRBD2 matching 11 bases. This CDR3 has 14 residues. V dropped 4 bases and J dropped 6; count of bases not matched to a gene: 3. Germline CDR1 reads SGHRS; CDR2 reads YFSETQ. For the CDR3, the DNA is TGCGCCAGCAGCCCAACTAGCGGGGGCAATGAGCAGTTCTTC. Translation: CASSPTSGGNEQFF.

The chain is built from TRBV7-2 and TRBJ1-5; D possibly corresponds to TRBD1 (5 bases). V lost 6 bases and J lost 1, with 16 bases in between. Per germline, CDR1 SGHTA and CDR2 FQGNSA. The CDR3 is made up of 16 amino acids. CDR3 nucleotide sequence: TGTGCCAGCAGTGAGGACGGTGGGGCGAGCAATCAGCCCCAGCATTTT. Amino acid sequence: CASSEDGGASNQPQHF.

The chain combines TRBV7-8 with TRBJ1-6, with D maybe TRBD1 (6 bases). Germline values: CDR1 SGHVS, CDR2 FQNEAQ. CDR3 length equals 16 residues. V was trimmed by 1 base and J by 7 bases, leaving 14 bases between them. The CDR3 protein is CASSLGLPGANSPLHF. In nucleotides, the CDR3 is TGTGCCAGCAGCTTAGGACTCCCAGGGGCCAATTCACCCCTCCACTTT.